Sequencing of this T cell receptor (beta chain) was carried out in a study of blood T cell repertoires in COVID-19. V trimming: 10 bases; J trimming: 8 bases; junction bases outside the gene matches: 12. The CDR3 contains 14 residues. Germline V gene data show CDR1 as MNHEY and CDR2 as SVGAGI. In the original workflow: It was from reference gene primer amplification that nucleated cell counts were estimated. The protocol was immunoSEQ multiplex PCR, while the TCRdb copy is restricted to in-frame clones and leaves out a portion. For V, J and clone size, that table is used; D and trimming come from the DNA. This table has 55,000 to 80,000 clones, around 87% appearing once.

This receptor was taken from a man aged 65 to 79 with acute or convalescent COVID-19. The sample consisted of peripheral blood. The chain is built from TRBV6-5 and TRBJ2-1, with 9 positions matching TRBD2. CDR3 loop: CATRRSGGVYEQFF. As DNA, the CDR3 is TGTGCCACGCGGCGTAGCGGGGGAGTCTATGAGCAGTTCTTC.